These 23 T cell receptor beta chains were sequenced from one sample in a study of T cell repertoires in cytomegalovirus infection. TCRdb fed the reads into MiXCR, producing one record per CDR3 protein. This table has under 250,000 distinct CDR3 sequences, roughly an eighth appearing once. Sequencing input: PBMCs. The receptors derive from a human donor in good health (CMV status not recorded). Some clones in this sample may be carry-over from other donors' samples.

The rearrangement joins TRBV5-6 to TRBJ2-1, with 8 bases lining up with TRBD2. V trimming: 3 bases; J trimming: 9 bases; junction bases outside the gene matches: 14. The CDR3 sequence is 16 residues long. Per germline, CDR1 SGHDT and CDR2 YYEEEE. In DNA, the CDR3 is TGTGCCAGCAGCTCGCTTAGCGGGGCGAATTTCGGTGAGCAGTTCTTC. Its translation is CASSSLSGANFGEQFF.

The chain has TRBV14 and TRBJ1-3; no definite D call. V gave up 1 base and J gave up 4 bases, with 8 bases separating them. CDR3 size: 14 residues. Germline lookup yields CDR1 SGHDN and CDR2 FVKESK. The CDR3 here is CASSQGKDGNTIYF. CDR3 DNA: TGTGCCAGCAGCCAAGGAAAGGACGGAAACACCATATATTTT. The entire variable domain, with the rest obtained from reference TRBV14 and TRBJ1-3, is as follows: EAGVTQFPSHSVIEKGQTVTLRCDPISGHDNLYWYRRVMGKEIKFLLHFVKESKQDESGMPNNRFLAERTGGTYSTLKVQPAELEDSGVYFCASSQGKDGNTIYFGEGSWLTVV.

This clonotype was observed many times. The chain links TRBV7-8 to TRBJ2-7; D is possibly TRBD1 or TRBD2 (5 bases each). There are 14 residues in the CDR3. The V gene lost 4 bases and the J gene lost 4 bases, with 14 bases spanning the gap. Germline V gene data show CDR1 as SGHVS and CDR2 as FQNEAQ. The CDR3 sequence: CASSSSRAGYEQYF. The CDR3 coding sequence is TGTGCCAGCAGCTCTAGCAGGGCAGGTTACGAGCAGTACTTC.

The chain combines TRBV29-1 with TRBJ2-2, with a tentative D call TRBD1 (6 bases). The CDR3 is 14 residues long. Germline V gene data show CDR1 as SQVTM and CDR2 as ANQGSEA. V shed 7 bases and J shed 5 bases, with 17 bases lying between them. The CDR3 DNA reads TGCAGCGGGGACACAGGGAGAGGAACCGGGGAGCTGTTTTTT. Translating gives CSGDTGRGTGELFF.

There are many counts of this clonotype. The rearrangement joins TRBV6-1 to TRBJ1-3, with a possible D match to TRBD1 (6 bases). V was pared by 4 bases and J by 4 bases, with 17 bases between. The CDR3 totals 16 residues. Looked up from germline, CDR1 is MNHNS and CDR2 is SASEGT. The CDR3 loop reads CASSVYRDSNGNTIYF. CDR3 nucleotide sequence: TGTGCCAGCAGTGTTTACAGGGATTCGAACGGAAACACCATATATTTT.

This clonotype occurred a few times. The chain recombines TRBV11-2 with TRBJ2-1; TRBD1 is a possible D gene (5 bases). CDR1 is SGHAT and CDR2 is FQNNGV in the germline V gene. The CDR3 totals 14 residues. Trimming left V 0 bases short and J 8 bases short, with 11 bases between. The CDR3 sequence is CASSLDAGWDEQFF. The DNA of the CDR3 is TGTGCCAGCAGCTTAGATGCAGGGTGGGATGAGCAGTTCTTC. Combining the CDR3 with reference TRBV11-2 and TRBJ2-1 gives the whole variable domain EAGVAQSPRYKIIEKRQSVAFWCNPISGHATLYWYQQILGQGPKLLIQFQNNGVVDDSQLPKDRFSAERLKGVDSTLKIQPAKLEDSAVYLCASSLDAGWDEQFFGPGTRLTVL.

CDR3 in amino acids: CASAAWGADNTDTQYF. The CDR3 DNA reads TGTGCCAGCGCTGCCTGGGGGGCGGATAACACAGATACGCAGTATTTT. This rearrangement joins TRBV28 to TRBJ2-3; D may correspond to TRBD1 or TRBD2 (6 bases each). The CDR3 extends over 16 amino acids. Germline V gene lookup returns CDR1 MDHEN and CDR2 SYDVKM. V was shortened by 8 bases and J by 2 bases, with 20 bases between the two germline ends.

This clonotype turned up a few times. The gene calls are TRBV6-5 and TRBJ2-7; D is perhaps TRBD1 or TRBD2 (6 bases each). V lost 6 bases and J lost 6, with 9 bases in between. CDR1 and CDR2 from the germline V gene are MNHEY and SVGAGI. This CDR3 is 11 amino acids long. CDR3 amino acids: CASSEGGEQYF. The DNA of the CDR3 is TGTGCCAGCAGCGAGGGGGGCGAGCAGTACTTC.

This clonotype was detected a few times. The chain uses TRBV28 and TRBJ2-7, with D unclear. V shed 7 bases and J shed 0 bases, with 13 bases lying between them. This CDR3 region has 14 residues. The germline V gene has CDR1 MDHEN and CDR2 SYDVKM. This CDR3 is CASTLRTPSYEQYF. CDR3 nucleotides: TGTGCCAGCACCCTCCGTACTCCCTCCTACGAGCAGTACTTC.

This clonotype was seen repeatedly, ten times or more. V gene TRBV28 combines with J gene TRBJ2-7; TRBD1 matches at 8 bases. V trimming: 6 bases; J trimming: 4 bases; junction bases outside the gene matches: 8. CDR3 length equals 14 residues. Germline-derived CDR1 and CDR2 are MDHEN and SYDVKM. The DNA of the CDR3 is TGTGCCAGCAGCCGCCCCGACAGGGGATACGAGCAGTACTTC. This gives the protein CASSRPDRGYEQYF.

The chain employs TRBV15 and TRBJ1-5; no firm D call. The CDR3 is made up of 15 amino acids. The V end was cut by 6 bases, the J end by 6 bases, with 18 bases between. Germline V gene sequence: CDR1 LNHNV, CDR2 YYDKDF (reference sequence). The CDR3 DNA follows: TGTGCCACCAGAGGAGGGCCTCTTGATAGTCAGCCCCAGCATTTT. This encodes CATRGGPLDSQPQHF.

This clonotype was counted ten times or more. This chain uses TRBV27 with TRBJ1-2; D call uncertain. Germline CDR1 MNHEY, CDR2 SMNVEV (reference sequence). V dropped 6 bases and J dropped 8 bases, with 16 bases sitting between them. The CDR3 is 13 residues long. Here the CDR3 DNA reads TGTGCCAGCAGCTCCGCAGGCTCGAGAGGCTACACCTTC. As protein: CASSSAGSRGYTF.

This clonotype occurred many times. The rearrangement joins TRBV19 to TRBJ1-2; a possible D gene is TRBD1 (5 bases). The V end lost 4 bases, the J end lost 7 bases, and 10 bases lay between the germline ends. Germline CDR1 reads LNHDA; CDR2 reads SQIVND (reference sequence). The CDR3 contains 12 residues. The chain's CDR3 is CASSTQGRGYTF. As DNA, the CDR3 is TGTGCCAGTAGTACGCAGGGACGTGGCTACACCTTC. Combining the CDR3 with reference TRBV19 and TRBJ1-2 gives the whole variable domain DGGITQSPKYLFRKEGQNVTLSCEQNLNHDAMYWYRQDPGQGLRLIYYSQIVNDFQKGDIAEGYSVSREKKESFPLTVTSAQKNPTAFYLCASSTQGRGYTFGSGTRLTVV.

CDR3 region: CATSSLTDTQYF. In DNA, the CDR3 is TGTGCCACCAGCAGCCTCACAGATACGCAGTATTTT. The chain employs TRBV15 and TRBJ2-3; D call uncertain. Germline V gene sequence: CDR1 LNHNV, CDR2 YYDKDF (reference sequence). V gave up 3 bases and J gave up 2 bases, with 3 bases separating them. The CDR3 spans 12 residues.

This chain uses TRBV28 with TRBJ2-1; D might be TRBD1 or TRBD2, each matching 5 bases. Germline CDR1 is MDHEN and CDR2 is SYDVKM. The CDR3 totals 15 residues. Trimming removed 6 bases from V and 3 bases from J, with 15 bases in between. The CDR3 reads CASSLGTPNYNEQFF. The CDR3 nucleotides are TGTGCCAGCAGCTTAGGGACCCCTAACTACAATGAGCAGTTCTTC.

This clonotype showed up many times. V and J are TRBV12-3 or TRBV12-4 and TRBJ1-2; D not certain. This CDR3 has 13 residues. With 3 bases removed from V and 8 bases from J, the gap between germline ends came to 13 bases. CDR3 residues: CASSFEGPLGYTF. The CDR3 DNA follows: TGTGCCAGCAGTTTTGAGGGCCCGCTGGGCTACACCTTC.

Comments on this clonotype: A read error may account for a junction end that differs from germline. The V and J genes are TRBV6-8 and TRBJ2-1; a weak D match, TRBD2 (6 bases). Germline V gene lookup returns CDR1 MNHGY and CDR2 SAAAGT. The CDR3 sequence is 15 residues long. In DNA form, the CDR3 reads TGTGCCAGCAGTTACGGGCGGGATTCCTCCAATGAGCAGTTCTTC. This sequence encodes CASSYGRDSSNEQFF.

In its sample, this clonotype was seen a few times. The genes are TRBV7-9 and TRBJ2-5, with D maybe TRBD2 (6 bases). Germline CDR1 SEHNR, CDR2 FQNEAQ (reference sequence). V was trimmed by 1 base and J by 4 bases, leaving 10 bases between them. The CDR3 loop spans 14 amino acids. The CDR3 sequence: CASSLVLGGETQYF. Written as DNA, the CDR3 is TGTGCCAGCAGCTTAGTTCTGGGGGGAGAGACCCAGTACTTC.

This clonotype was seen repeatedly, ten times or more. The V gene is TRBV6-2 or TRBV6-3, the J gene TRBJ2-7; D perhaps matches TRBD1 (5 bases). CDR3 length: 13 residues. Germline-derived CDR1 and CDR2 are MNHEY and SVGEGT. V was trimmed by 5 bases and J by 2 bases, leaving 10 bases between them. CDR3 amino acids: CASSRQPPYEQYF. In nucleotides, the CDR3 is TGTGCCAGCAGTCGACAGCCCCCCTACGAGCAGTACTTC.

This rearrangement joins TRBV12-3 or TRBV12-4 to TRBJ2-4, with D possibly being TRBD2 (6 bases). The CDR3 has 12 amino acids. The ends were cut back, 7 bases at V and 9 bases at J, with 13 bases in the middle. CDR3 sequence reads: CASNRSEGIQYF. The DNA for the CDR3 is TGTGCCAGCAATCGGTCGGAGGGCATTCAGTACTTC.

The V call is TRBV6-2 or TRBV6-3, the J call TRBJ2-3, with unresolved D. The CDR3 covers 14 residues. Trimming removed 5 bases from V and 4 bases from J, with 13 bases in between. Germline-derived CDR1 and CDR2 are MNHEY and SVGEGT. The CDR3 nucleotides are TGTGCCAGCAGTCTAGGACGGAATTCAGATACGCAGTATTTT. This sequence encodes CASSLGRNSDTQYF.

V is TRBV28 and J is TRBJ1-1, with D perhaps TRBD1 (5 bases). This CDR3 has 15 amino acids. Germline V gene data show CDR1 as MDHEN and CDR2 as SYDVKM. V was cut by 11 bases and J by 3 bases, with 22 bases left in between. The CDR3 DNA follows: TGTGCCGCATCCCGGAGGAGGGCGGGGGACACTGAAGCTTTCTTT. It yields the protein CAASRRRAGDTEAFF.

J is TRBJ2-7 and V is TRBV6-2 or TRBV6-3, with D perhaps TRBD1 (5 bases). The CDR3 runs 15 residues. V was clipped by 4 bases and J by 6 bases, with 19 bases between them. Germline loops: CDR1 MNHEY, CDR2 SVGEGT. The CDR3 region is CASSFTDSPKTEQYF. CDR3 in DNA: TGTGCCAGCAGTTTTACAGACAGCCCGAAGACCGAGCAGTACTTC.